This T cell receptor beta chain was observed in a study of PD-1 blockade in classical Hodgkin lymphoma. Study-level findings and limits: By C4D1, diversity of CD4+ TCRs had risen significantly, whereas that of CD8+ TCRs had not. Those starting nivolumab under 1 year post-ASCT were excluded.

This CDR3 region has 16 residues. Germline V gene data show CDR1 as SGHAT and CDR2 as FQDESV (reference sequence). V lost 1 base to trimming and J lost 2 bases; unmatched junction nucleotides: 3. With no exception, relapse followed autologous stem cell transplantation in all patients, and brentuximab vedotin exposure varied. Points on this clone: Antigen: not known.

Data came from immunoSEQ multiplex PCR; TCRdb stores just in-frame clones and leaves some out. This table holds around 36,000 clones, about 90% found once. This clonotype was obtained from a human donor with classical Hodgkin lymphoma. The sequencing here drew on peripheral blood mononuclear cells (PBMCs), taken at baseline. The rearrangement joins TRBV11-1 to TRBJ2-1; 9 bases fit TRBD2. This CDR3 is CASSLDLAGPYNEQFF. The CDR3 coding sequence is TGTGCCAGCAGCTTAGATCTAGCGGGACCCTACAATGAGCAGTTCTTC.